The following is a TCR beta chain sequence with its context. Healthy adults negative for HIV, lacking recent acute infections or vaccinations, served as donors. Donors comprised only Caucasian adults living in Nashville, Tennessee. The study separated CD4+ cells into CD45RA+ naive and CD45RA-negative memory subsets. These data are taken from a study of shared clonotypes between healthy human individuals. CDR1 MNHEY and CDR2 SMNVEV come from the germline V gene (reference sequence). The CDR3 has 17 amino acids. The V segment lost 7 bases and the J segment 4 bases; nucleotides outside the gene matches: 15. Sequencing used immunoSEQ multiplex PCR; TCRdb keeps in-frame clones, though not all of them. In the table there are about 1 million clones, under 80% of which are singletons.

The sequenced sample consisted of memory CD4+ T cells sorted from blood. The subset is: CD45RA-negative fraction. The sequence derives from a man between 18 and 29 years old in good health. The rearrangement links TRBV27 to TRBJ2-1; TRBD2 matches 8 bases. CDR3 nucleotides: TGTGCCAGCACCAAATATACGGGACTAGGCATTTACAATGAGCAGTTCTTC. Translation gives CASTKYTGLGIYNEQFF.